The present T cell receptor (beta chain) was sequenced within a study of blood T cells in healthy people across ages. Study-level findings and limits: In the absence of known donor CMV status, changes in expanded clonotypes were possibly confounded.

This CDR3 contains 14 residues. Losses at the gene ends were 5 bases for V and 9 bases for J; bases not matched to a gene: 5. In germline, CDR1 is MNHEY, CDR2 SMNVEV (reference sequence). This clonotype has just a few counts. Its target is unknown. Alongside a J-beta primer mix, a sample-barcoded 5' primer served in a second PCR lasting roughly 7 to 12 cycles. TCRdb reanalysed the 5' RACE reads using MiXCR and keeps one entry per CDR3 protein. The top ten hold approximately 3.5% of the sample, which has about 560,000 distinct CDR3 sequences, approximately 26% seen once. These data also formed part of another study, on T cells of mothers and their children. That study adds: The authors used all extracted RNA for cDNA synthesis, at about 1.6 ug per 15 ul. The study found slightly higher but non-significant overlap in related versus unrelated mother-child pairs.

The source material was blood. This sequence originates from a boy under 10 years old in good health. The chain links TRBV27 to TRBJ1-6; 9 bases are shared with TRBD1. The DNA for the CDR3 is TGTGCCAGCAGTAAACAGGGACAGGGTTCACCCCTCCACTTT. As protein: CASSKQGQGSPLHF.